Below, 9 T cell receptor beta chains from the same sample are listed, as sequenced in a study of cytomegalovirus exposure and HLA in healthy donors. PCR involved 60 Vbeta and 13 Jbeta primers. Profiled with immunoSEQ multiplex PCR; TCRdb holds only in-frame clones, not every one. The sample lists about 140,000 clones, 77% occurring once. The sample comprised PBMCs. The source is a woman between 40 and 55 years old in good health and CMV-seronegative.

The chain is built from TRBV27 and TRBJ1-4; tentatively, D is TRBD1 (5 bases). Per the germline V gene, CDR1 is MNHEY and CDR2 is SMNVEV (reference sequence). The CDR3 totals 13 residues. V lost 9 bases and J 7 bases, leaving 15 bases between the germline ends. This CDR3 reads CARGAGGREKLFF. CDR3 coding DNA: TGTGCCAGAGGGGCGGGGGGACGTGAAAAACTGTTTTTT. Together with reference TRBV27 and TRBJ1-4, the CDR3 gives the full variable domain: EAQVTQNPRYLITVTGKKLTVTCSQNMNHEYMSWYRQDPGLGLRQIYYSMNVEVTDKGDVPEGYKVSRKEKRNFPLILESPSPNQTSLYFCARGAGGREKLFFGSGTQLSVL.

This chain joins TRBV19 and TRBJ1-2; the match to TRBD1 covers 7 bases. The CDR3 covers 13 residues. Germline values: CDR1 LNHDA, CDR2 SQIVND (reference sequence). J was trimmed by 3 bases and V by 6 bases; bases with no gene match: 4. The CDR3 DNA is TGTGCCAGTAGGAGACAGGGAGACTATGGCTACACCTTC. It yields the protein CASRRQGDYGYTF.

The chain carries TRBV2 and TRBJ1-4; D not certain. This CDR3 comprises 16 residues. The V gene's germline CDR1 is SNHLY and CDR2 FYNNEI. Trimming cost V 8 bases and J 6 bases, with 22 bases left between them. The CDR3 sequence: CASHTQLTPRDEKLFF. CDR3 sequence (DNA): TGTGCCAGCCATACCCAGTTGACCCCGAGGGATGAAAAACTGTTTTTT.

Concerning this clone: This likely reflects a read error, since a far larger clone is one base away. In nucleotides, the CDR3 is TGTGCCAGCAGCCGAAGCCTGGGCTACACCTTC. This sequence encodes CASSRSLGYTF. The V call is TRBV5-4, the J call TRBJ1-2; D call uncertain. CDR3 length: 11 residues. Germline loops: CDR1 SGHNT, CDR2 YYREEE (reference sequence). V gave up 4 bases and J gave up 8 bases, with 9 bases separating them.

The chain uses TRBV4-2 and TRBJ1-3, with TRBD1 matching 8 bases. The V and J ends lost 0 bases and 5 bases, in that order; junction bases with no gene match: 12. Germline CDR1 and CDR2: LGHNA and YNFKEQ. CDR3 length: 18 amino acids. Written as DNA, the CDR3 is TGTGCCAGCAGCCAAGATCTCTGGACAGGGTCTGCTCGAAACACCATATATTTT. It translates to CASSQDLWTGSARNTIYF.

The chain recombines TRBV27 with TRBJ1-2; TRBD1 might be the D (6 bases). Germline CDR1 and CDR2: MNHEY and SMNVEV (reference sequence). CDR3 size: 13 residues. The V and J ends lost 8 bases and 4 bases respectively, with 14 bases between them. CDR3 sequence reads: CASGYRAAYGYTF. The CDR3 bases are TGTGCCAGCGGATACAGGGCTGCCTATGGCTACACCTTC.

This rearrangement joins TRBV5-1 to TRBJ1-2; TRBD1 matches at 7 bases. The germline V gene encodes CDR1 SGHRS and CDR2 YFSETQ. V shed 5 bases and J 7 bases; nucleotides not matched to a gene: 8. The length of the CDR3 is 13 residues. This CDR3 is CASSRAGGSGYTF. The CDR3 region has the DNA TGCGCCAGCAGTCGGGCAGGGGGATCTGGCTACACCTTC.

The chain combines TRBV7-2 with TRBJ2-7, with D perhaps matching TRBD2 (6 bases). Between the trimmed V and J ends, which lost 3 bases and 0 bases, there was a span of 12 bases. The CDR3 has 15 residues. CDR1 is SGHTA, CDR2 FQGNSA, per germline. DNA of the CDR3: TGTGCCAGCAGCTTGTCCGCGGGAATCTCCTACGAGCAGTACTTC. Encoded protein: CASSLSAGISYEQYF.

The CDR3: CASSVFGTYQETQYF. The CDR3 coding sequence is TGTGCCAGCAGTGTTTTTGGCACGTACCAAGAGACCCAGTACTTC. V is TRBV25-1 and J is TRBJ2-5, with unresolved D. V lost 4 bases and J 0 bases, leaving 12 bases between the germline ends. Germline V gene data show CDR1 as MGHDK and CDR2 as SYGVNS. The CDR3 totals 15 residues.